Listed below are T cell receptor beta chains from one sample, sequenced in a study of T cell responses to AZD1222 COVID-19 vaccine. Repertoires were generated with immunoSEQ multiplex PCR, while TCRdb's copy carries only in-frame clones and drops some. Counted here are 200,000 or so clones, over 80% occurring once; the ten biggest clones make up approximately 2.7%. The material sequenced was peripheral blood, taken on day 0 of MenACWY control vaccination. Every receptor here comes from an adult in good health. CDR3s leave out the opening cysteine and the closing phenylalanine or tryptophan.

j_call v_call cdr3_aa
TRBJ2-2 TRBV4-2 ASSQEIQGGGELF
TRBJ2-1 TRBV5-1 ASSLSYPEQF
TRBJ1-5 TRBV28 ASSLNGVEQPQH
TRBJ2-2 TRBV28 ASSLAGGRTGELF
TRBJ1-2 TRBV28 ASTPPGQGANYGYT
TRBJ2-3 TRBV19 ASTPRASGGMDTQY
TRBJ2-3 TRBV2 ASRADRGDTQY
TRBJ1-3 TRBV9 ASSVGGTDGNTIY
TRBJ2-3 TRBV5-1 ASSLDRLDTQY
TRBJ1-3 TRBV7-6 ASSLARAASGNTIY